What follows are 26 T cell receptor beta chains derived from one specimen sequenced in a study of long-term antiretroviral therapy in people with HIV. The libraries were made with immunoSEQ v3.0 at survey level. Assay: immunoSEQ multiplex PCR; the TCRdb copy retains only in-frame clones and omits some. The sample lists roughly 50,000 clones, under 90% occurring once. Sequencing was performed on unsorted PBMCs, taken 0.8 years after starting antiretroviral therapy. These TCRs come from a woman aged 18-30 years with HIV.

The gene calls are TRBV25-1 and TRBJ2-5; tentatively, D is TRBD2 (6 bases). CDR1 and CDR2 (germline): MGHDK, SYGVNS. Trimming took off 5 bases at V and 5 bases at J, with 21 bases between the two ends. This CDR3 contains 16 residues. Here the CDR3 DNA reads TGTGCCAGCAGTCGGCAAATCGGGGGATCCAAGGAGACCCAGTACTTC. It encodes CASSRQIGGSKETQYF.

This chain links TRBV19 with TRBJ1-3; tentative D call: TRBD1 (5 bases). Trimming removed 5 bases from V and 0 bases from J, with 8 bases in between. This CDR3 has 14 residues. Germline assignment: CDR1 LNHDA and CDR2 SQIVND (reference sequence). CDR3 nucleotides: TGTGCCAGTAGTTTTGACAGCTCTGGAAACACCATATATTTT. It codes for CASSFDSSGNTIYF. Variable domain in full (rest from reference TRBV19 and TRBJ1-3): DGGITQSPKYLFRKEGQNVTLSCEQNLNHDAMYWYRQDPGQGLRLIYYSQIVNDFQKGDIAEGYSVSREKKESFPLTVTSAQKNPTAFYLCASSFDSSGNTIYFGEGSWLTVV.

The chain recombines TRBV19 with TRBJ2-6; 7 bases are a match to TRBD1. Unmatched junction bases numbered 6, after V lost 1 base and J lost 0 bases. The germline V gene has CDR1 LNHDA and CDR2 SQIVND (reference sequence). There are 18 residues in the CDR3. The CDR3 DNA sequence: TGTGCCAGTAGTATAGCGAAGGCAGGGGGCTCTGGGGCCAACGTCCTGACTTTC. This translates into CASSIAKAGGSGANVLTF.

The count of this clone is one. The J gene is TRBJ2-2, the V gene TRBV9; 8 bases are a match to TRBD1. This CDR3 is 14 amino acids long. The germline V gene has CDR1 SGDLS and CDR2 YYNGEE. The junction had 9 bases not matched to a gene; V was cut back by 7 bases and J by 7 bases. The CDR3, as DNA: TGTGCCAGCGGAGACAGGGGAGTAGGCGGGGAGCTGTTTTTT. It translates to CASGDRGVGGELFF.

This sequence joins TRBV11-3 and TRBJ1-1; D gene uncertain. Germline assignment: CDR1 SGHNT and CDR2 YENEEA. The CDR3 runs to 12 residues. The germline V and J ends were trimmed by 1 base and 5 bases, with 5 bases remaining between them. The DNA of the CDR3 is TGTGCCAGCAGCTTAGGACGGACTGAAGCTTTCTTT. Translated, it gives CASSLGRTEAFF.

The rearrangement links TRBV7-2 to TRBJ2-5; 8 bases map to TRBD1. V dropped 1 base and J dropped 7; count of bases not matched to a gene: 11. Germline lookup yields CDR1 SGHTA and CDR2 FQGNSA. The CDR3 is 16 residues long. The chain's CDR3 is CASSLEATGVGGTQYF. CDR3 in DNA: TGTGCCAGCAGCTTAGAAGCGACAGGGGTGGGGGGGACCCAGTACTTC. The full variable domain, in which reference TRBV7-2 and TRBJ2-5 provide the parts outside the CDR3, is GAGVSQSPSNKVTEKGKDVELRCDPISGHTALYWYRQSLGQGLEFLIYFQGNSAPDKSGLPSDRFSAERTGGSVSTLTIQRTQQEDSAVYLCASSLEATGVGGTQYFGPGTRLLVL.

The V call is TRBV7-3, the J call TRBJ2-5; D is possibly TRBD1 or TRBD2 (5 bases each). Germline-derived CDR1 and CDR2 are SGHTA and FQGTGA. V lost 2 bases to trimming and J lost 4 bases, with 14 bases between them. CDR3 size: 15 residues. CDR3 sequence reads: CASSLESGPVETQYF. As DNA, the CDR3 is TGTGCCAGCAGCTTAGAGTCGGGGCCAGTAGAGACCCAGTACTTC.

The V call is TRBV9, the J call TRBJ1-1; tentative D call: TRBD1 (6 bases). Germline V gives CDR1 SGDLS, CDR2 YYNGEE. The V and J ends lost 10 bases and 5 bases respectively, with 15 bases between them. This CDR3 contains 12 residues. The DNA for the CDR3 is TGTGCCCAAGGGGGGGATGGGACTGAAGCTTTCTTT. Its protein is CAQGGDGTEAFF.

The chain recombines TRBV6-6 with TRBJ2-1, with TRBD2 as a possible D gene (5 bases). Deletions cut 9 bases from V and 3 bases from J, with 12 bases between. The CDR3 covers 13 residues. Germline CDR1 and CDR2: MNHNY and SVGAGI (reference sequence). CDR3 loop: CARVERSYNEQFF. CDR3 DNA: TGTGCCAGAGTCGAGCGGAGCTACAATGAGCAGTTCTTC.

The chain carries TRBV23-1 and TRBJ1-5, with D tentatively TRBD1 (5 bases). TRBV23-1 is an ORF; its function is uncertain. The CDR3 contains 16 residues. V gave up 8 bases and J gave up 0 bases, with 17 bases separating them. This chain's CDR3 is CASAHPGRFSNQPQHF. For the CDR3, the DNA is TGCGCCAGCGCCCACCCGGGACGGTTTAGCAATCAGCCCCAGCATTTT.

V and J are TRBV19 and TRBJ2-7; TRBD2 might be the D (6 bases). Trimming stripped 6 bases from V and 3 bases from J, with 18 bases between. The germline gives CDR1 LNHDA, CDR2 SQIVND (reference sequence). The CDR3 sequence is 15 residues long. The chain's CDR3 is CASSPSGGRGYEQYF. CDR3 in DNA: TGTGCCAGTAGCCCGTCCGGGGGAAGGGGCTACGAGCAGTACTTC.

The CDR3 DNA is TGTGCCAGCAGCAAGAGTCTCGGGCAGGAAGCTTTCTTT. This codes for CASSKSLGQEAFF. The chain couples TRBV9 to TRBJ1-1; D gene uncertain. V lost 4 bases, J lost 8 bases, and 15 bases lay in between. The CDR3 is made up of 13 amino acids. The V gene's germline CDR1 is SGDLS and CDR2 YYNGEE.

The rearrangement uses TRBV7-2 and TRBJ2-5, with 14 bases aligning to TRBD2. CDR1 and CDR2 from the germline V gene are SGHTA and FQGNSA. The ends lost 0 bases at V and 9 bases at J; junction bases unmatched: 9. The CDR3 consists of 17 residues. CDR3 sequence reads: CASSLAARTSGRSSQYF. For the CDR3, the DNA is TGTGCCAGCAGCTTAGCAGCCCGGACTAGCGGGAGGTCCTCCCAGTACTTC.

CDR3 DNA: TGTGCCAGCAGCCTGAGCCAGGACAGGGAAGCTTTCTTT. This sequence encodes CASSLSQDREAFF. The V call is TRBV7-9, the J call TRBJ1-1; 7 bases map to TRBD1. The CDR3 is 13 residues long. V shed 5 bases, J shed 8 bases, and the junction held 8 bases outside the gene matches. Germline values: CDR1 SEHNR, CDR2 FQNEAQ (reference sequence).

This chain uses TRBV7-8 with TRBJ2-1, with TRBD2 matching 8 bases. Losses at the gene ends were 7 bases for V and 7 bases for J; bases not matched to a gene: 12. CDR3 length: 15 amino acids. The V gene's germline CDR1 is SGHVS and CDR2 FQNEAQ. Here the CDR3 DNA reads TGTGCCAGCATCATTAAAGCGGGAGAGAGGAATGAGCAGTTCTTC. Translation gives CASIIKAGERNEQFF.

The chain is built from TRBV4-1 and TRBJ2-1; 8 bases fit TRBD1. Trimming cost V 2 bases and J 5 bases; bases outside gene matches: 8. Germline CDR1 and CDR2: MGHRA and YSYEKL. CDR3 length equals 16 residues. DNA of the CDR3: TGCGCCAGCAGCCAACGGCGGGACAGGAGGAACAATGAGCAGTTCTTC. It codes for CASSQRRDRRNNEQFF.

The V and J genes are TRBV27 and TRBJ2-7, with D uncertain. The V and J ends lost 2 bases and 2 bases respectively, with 19 bases between them. This CDR3 contains 17 residues. Looked up from germline, CDR1 is MNHEY and CDR2 is SMNVEV (reference sequence). The CDR3 protein is CASSLRVFDDHPYEQYF. CDR3 coding DNA: TGTGCCAGCAGTTTACGCGTCTTCGACGACCACCCCTACGAGCAGTACTTC.

As DNA, the CDR3 is TGTGCCAGCAGGGGGGACTTTAATGAAAAACTGTTTTTT. This codes for CASRGDFNEKLFF. The chain recombines TRBV6-1 with TRBJ1-4, with D possibly being TRBD1 (5 bases). V dropped 6 bases and J dropped 4 bases, with 9 bases sitting between them. CDR3 length equals 13 residues. Looked up from germline, CDR1 is MNHNS and CDR2 is SASEGT.

The chain uses TRBV28 and TRBJ1-1; 9 bases fit TRBD1. Germline CDR1 is MDHEN and CDR2 is SYDVKM. V trimming: 6 bases; J trimming: 5 bases; junction bases outside the gene matches: 10. This CDR3 has 15 amino acids. The CDR3 coding sequence is TGTGCCAGCAGATCCGTACAGGGGGCGCGAACTGAAGCTTTCTTT. Amino acids: CASRSVQGARTEAFF.

This chain uses TRBV6-6 with TRBJ2-1; no clear D gene. The V end lost 6 bases, the J end lost 9 bases, and 12 bases lay between the germline ends. The germline gives CDR1 MNHNY, CDR2 SVGAGI (reference sequence). The CDR3 covers 12 residues. Written as DNA, the CDR3 is TGTGCCAGCAGACTCCCAGGACGTGAGCAGTTCTTC. Encoded protein: CASRLPGREQFF.

The rearrangement joins TRBV7-2 to TRBJ2-1, with D possibly matching TRBD2 (6 bases). Trimming left V 0 bases short and J 4 bases short, with 7 bases between. The CDR3 has 14 amino acids. Germline CDR1 SGHTA, CDR2 FQGNSA. CDR3 in amino acids: CASSLAREYNEQFF. The CDR3 bases are TGTGCCAGCAGCTTAGCACGGGAGTACAATGAGCAGTTCTTC.

V usage is TRBV28 and J usage is TRBJ2-3, with 13 bases aligning to TRBD2. The CDR3 sequence is 17 residues long. Germline-derived CDR1 and CDR2 are MDHEN and SYDVKM. Unmatched junction bases numbered 13, after V lost 7 bases and J lost 6 bases. The CDR3 DNA reads TGTGCCAGCACCCCGGGACTAGCGGGATTGGATTTGGATACGCAGTATTTT. This translates into CASTPGLAGLDLDTQYF.

This clone turned up a few times. This rearrangement joins TRBV5-1 to TRBJ2-7; TRBD1 might be the D (6 bases). Trimming shortened V by 4 bases and J by 5 bases, and 16 bases separated the two germline ends. The CDR3 is 14 amino acids. The germline CDR1 and CDR2 sequences are SGHRS and YFSETQ. CDR3 region: CASSPTGNSDEQYF. CDR3 bases: TGCGCCAGCAGCCCTACAGGGAATAGCGACGAGCAGTACTTC.

V usage is TRBV9 and J usage is TRBJ2-7, with TRBD2 as a possible D gene (5 bases). Deletions cut 4 bases from V and 0 bases from J, with 14 bases between. The germline V gene encodes CDR1 SGDLS and CDR2 YYNGEE. CDR3 length: 15 residues. Here the CDR3 DNA reads TGTGCCAGCAGCCCAGAGGGCAAACCCTCCTACGAGCAGTACTTC. Protein product: CASSPEGKPSYEQYF. The variable domain in full, with the rest retrieved from reference TRBV9 and TRBJ2-7, is DSGVTQTPKHLITATGQRVTLRCSPRSGDLSVYWYQQSLDQGLQFLIQYYNGEERAKGNILERFSAQQFPDLHSELNLSSLELGDSALYFCASSPEGKPSYEQYFGPGTRLTVT.

In its sample, this clone was seen once. V and J are TRBV6-5 and TRBJ1-5; no reliable D call. The V end was cut by 6 bases, the J end by 0 bases, with 12 bases between. The length of the CDR3 is 15 residues. CDR1 and CDR2 (germline): MNHEY, SVGAGI. CDR3 sequence reads: CASRKAANSNQPQHF. The CDR3 nucleotides read TGTGCCAGCAGAAAAGCAGCGAATAGCAATCAGCCCCAGCATTTT.

The chain recombines TRBV6-1 with TRBJ2-7, with D possibly being TRBD1 (6 bases). CDR3 size: 14 residues. V shed 1 base and J shed 3 bases, with 10 bases lying between them. Germline CDR1 and CDR2: MNHNS and SASEGT. CDR3 protein: CASSEVTGFYEQYF. The DNA for the CDR3 is TGTGCCAGCAGTGAAGTAACAGGGTTCTACGAGCAGTACTTC.